The text below deals with one T cell receptor (beta chain). Antigen unknown. A read error may produce the germline difference seen at one junction end. All of the donors were Caucasians in good health. The sample originates from a study of identical twins. General observations from the study: Among out-of-frame alpha sequences shared by twins, low generation probability occurred in excess. In zero-insertion analyses, partial confounding could arise from invariant MAIT and iNKT cells.

Germline loops: CDR1 SEHNR, CDR2 FQNEAQ (reference sequence). The CDR3 length is 15 residues. TCRdb redid the calling of the 5' RACE reads with MiXCR, one entry per CDR3 protein. This sample has about 520,000 distinct CDR3 sequences, with less than 25% found just once. These same records also appear under a second study, on T cells expressing NK-cell markers. In that study: Cells sorted as CD3+CD56+NKG2C+, CD3+CD56+NKG2C- and CD3+CD56-NKG2C+ T cells supplied the TCR beta repertoires.

This clonotype was obtained from a woman in her late teens or twenties in good health. V and J are TRBV7-9 and TRBJ2-5, with D possibly matching TRBD1 (6 bases). Source material: CD4+ T cells sorted from blood. The CDR3 DNA sequence: TGTGCCAGCAGCTTCTTAGCAGGGGCTAAAGAGACCAAGTACTTC. Translation: CASSFLAGAKETKYF.